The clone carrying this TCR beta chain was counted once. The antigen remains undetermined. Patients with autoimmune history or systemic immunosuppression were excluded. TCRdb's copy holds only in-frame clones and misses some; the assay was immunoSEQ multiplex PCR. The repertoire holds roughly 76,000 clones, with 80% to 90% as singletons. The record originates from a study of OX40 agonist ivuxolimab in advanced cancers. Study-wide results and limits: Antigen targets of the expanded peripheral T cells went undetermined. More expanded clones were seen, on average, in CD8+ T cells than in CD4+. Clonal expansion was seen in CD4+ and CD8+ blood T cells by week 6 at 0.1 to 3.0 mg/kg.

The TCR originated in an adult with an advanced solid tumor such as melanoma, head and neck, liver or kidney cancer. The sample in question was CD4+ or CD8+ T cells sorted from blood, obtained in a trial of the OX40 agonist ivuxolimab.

The CDR3 sequence: CASSESGATDTQYF. In DNA form, the CDR3 reads TGTGCCAGCAGTGAAAGCGGGGCCACAGATACGCAGTATTTT. This chain connects TRBV6-4 to TRBJ2-3; TRBD2 matches at 7 bases. The V segment lost 3 bases and the J segment 2 bases; nucleotides outside the gene matches: 2. The CDR3 consists of 14 residues. Per germline, CDR1 MRHNA and CDR2 SNTAGT.